This entry describes one T cell receptor (beta chain). Its target is not known. The CDR3 loop spans 17 amino acids. Between the trimmed V and J ends, which lost 1 base and 6 bases, there was a span of 19 bases. In germline, CDR1 is MGHRA, CDR2 YSYEKL. The data were obtained in a study of cytomegalovirus exposure and HLA in healthy donors. Whole-study findings and limits: CMV antigen specificity of three CMV-associated chains was confirmed in vitro.

The method was immunoSEQ multiplex PCR; TCRdb's version includes in-frame clones alone and lacks a portion of them. The table includes more than 130,000 clones, just over 85% detected once. Sequencing was performed on PBMCs. The chain recombines TRBV4-1 with TRBJ1-5; D is undetermined. This receptor was taken from a woman aged 18-29 years in good health and CMV-seropositive. In nucleotides, the CDR3 is TGCGCCAGCAGCCAAGTCCGAGATACAGTTGGTTCTCAGCCCCAGCATTTT. Its protein product is CASSQVRDTVGSQPQHF.